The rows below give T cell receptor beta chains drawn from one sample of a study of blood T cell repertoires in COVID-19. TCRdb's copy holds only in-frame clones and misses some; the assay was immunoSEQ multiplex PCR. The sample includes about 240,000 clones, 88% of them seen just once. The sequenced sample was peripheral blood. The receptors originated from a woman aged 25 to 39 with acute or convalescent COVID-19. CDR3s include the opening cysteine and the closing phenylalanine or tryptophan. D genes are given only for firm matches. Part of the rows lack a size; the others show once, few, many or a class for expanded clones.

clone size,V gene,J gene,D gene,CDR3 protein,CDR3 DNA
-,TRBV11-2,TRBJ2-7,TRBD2,CASSQRIMWPLKLAGGPFYEQYF,TGTGCCAGCAGTCAGAGAATTATGTGGCCGCTAAAGTTAGCGGGAGGGCCTTTCTACGAGCAGTACTTC
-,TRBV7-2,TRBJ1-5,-,CASSLVLRGNQPQHF,TGTGCCAGCAGCTTAGTCTTGAGGGGGAATCAGCCCCAGCATTTT
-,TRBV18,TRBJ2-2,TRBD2,CASSPLNAVASTSGPNTGELFF,TGTGCCAGCTCACCACTGAACGCAGTAGCCTCCACTAGCGGGCCGAACACCGGGGAGCTGTTTTTT
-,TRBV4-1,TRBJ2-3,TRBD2,CASSQVTSGSPSTDTQYF,TGCGCCAGCAGCCAAGTTACTAGCGGGAGCCCTAGCACAGATACGCAGTATTTT
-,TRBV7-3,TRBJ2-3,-,CASSPRRDTQYF,TGTGCCAGCAGTCCCCGGAGGGATACGCAGTATTTT
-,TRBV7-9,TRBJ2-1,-,CASSLDRELEQFF,TGTGCCAGCAGCTTAGATCGCGAGCTTGAGCAGTTCTTC
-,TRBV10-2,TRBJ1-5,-,CATTAAVGNQPQHF,TGCGCCACGACAGCCGCTGTGGGCAATCAGCCCCAGCATTTT
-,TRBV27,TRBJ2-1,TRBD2,CASSFRGTSGRRTYNEQFF,TGTGCCAGCAGTTTCAGAGGGACTAGCGGGAGAAGAACCTACAATGAGCAGTTCTTC
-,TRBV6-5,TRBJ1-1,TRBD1,CASSYPTGGKAFF,TGTGCCAGCAGTTACCCGACAGGGGGTAAAGCTTTCTTT
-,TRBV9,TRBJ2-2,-,CASSVDGGIGELFF,TGTGCCAGCAGCGTAGATGGGGGGATCGGGGAGCTGTTTTTT
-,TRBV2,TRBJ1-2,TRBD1,CASSVTGVDYGYTF,TGTGCCAGCAGTGTGACAGGGGTCGACTATGGCTACACCTTC
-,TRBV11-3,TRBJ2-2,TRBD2,CASSPQQIGLAGEELFF,TGTGCCAGCAGCCCTCAACAAATAGGACTAGCGGGAGAGGAGCTGTTTTTT
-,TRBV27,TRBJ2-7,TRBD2,CASSLLAGGVFGEQYF,TGTGCCAGCAGTCTACTAGCGGGAGGGGTCTTTGGGGAGCAGTACTTC
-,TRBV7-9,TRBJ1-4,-,CASSHFSEEGEKLFF,TGTGCCAGCAGCCACTTTTCCGAGGAGGGTGAAAAACTGTTTTTT
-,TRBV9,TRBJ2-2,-,CASSLTGSGELFF,TGTGCCAGCAGTCTAACAGGGTCCGGGGAGCTGTTTTTT
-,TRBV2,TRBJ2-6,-,CASSGVSGANVLTF,TGTGCCAGCAGTGGAGTATCTGGGGCCAACGTCCTGACTTTC
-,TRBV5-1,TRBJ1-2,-,CASSPEVGTNYGYTF,TGCGCCAGCAGCCCGGAGGTCGGAACTAACTATGGCTACACCTTC
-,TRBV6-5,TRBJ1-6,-,CASSRTSRNSPLHF,TGTGCCAGCAGTCGGACATCTAGAAATTCACCCCTCCACTTT
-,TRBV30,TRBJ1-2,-,CAWSKTSGYGYTF,TGTGCCTGGAGTAAAACCTCGGGCTATGGCTACACCTTC
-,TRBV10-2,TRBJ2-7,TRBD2,CASSDPRGEGSYEQYF,TGCGCCAGCAGTGACCCGCGAGGGGAGGGCTCCTACGAGCAGTACTTC
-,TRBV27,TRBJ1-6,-,CASSRQVNSPLHF,TGTGCCAGCTCACGACAGGTTAATTCACCCCTCCACTTT
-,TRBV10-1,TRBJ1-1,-,CASSERQHGLEAFF,TGCGCCAGCAGTGAGAGACAGCACGGGCTTGAAGCTTTCTTT
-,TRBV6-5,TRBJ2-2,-,CASSYGRTGELFF,TGTGCCAGCAGTTACGGGAGAACCGGGGAGCTGTTTTTT
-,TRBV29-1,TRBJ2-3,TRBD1,CSANGDRQSTDTQYF,TGCAGCGCGAACGGGGACAGGCAGAGCACAGATACGCAGTATTTT
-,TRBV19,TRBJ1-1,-,CASSIPGVSSEAFF,TGTGCCAGTAGTATCCCAGGGGTGAGTTCTGAAGCTTTCTTT
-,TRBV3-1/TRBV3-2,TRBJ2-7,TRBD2,CASSRRLAGSSYEQYF,TGTGCCAGCAGCCGCCGACTAGCGGGGAGCTCCTACGAGCAGTACTTC
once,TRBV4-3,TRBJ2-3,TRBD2,CASSQELAGVRADTQYF,TGCGCCAGCAGCCAAGAATTAGCGGGAGTTAGAGCAGATACGCAGTATTTT
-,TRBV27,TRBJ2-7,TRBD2,CASSSSSSGTSYEQYF,TGTGCCAGCAGTTCCTCGTCTAGCGGGACTTCCTACGAGCAGTACTTC
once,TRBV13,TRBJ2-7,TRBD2,CASSQTPSGRVEQYF,TGTGCCAGCAGCCAAACACCTAGCGGAAGAGTCGAGCAGTACTTC
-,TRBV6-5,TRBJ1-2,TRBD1,CASSRRTGGDYGYTF,TGTGCCAGCAGTCGTCGGACAGGGGGAGACTATGGCTACACCTTC
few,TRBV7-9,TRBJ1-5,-,CASSLSGGNQPQHF,TGTGCCAGCAGCTTATCAGGGGGCAATCAGCCCCAGCATTTT
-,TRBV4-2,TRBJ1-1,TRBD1,CASSQVSRQGNTEAFF,TGTGCCAGCAGCCAAGTATCCCGACAGGGGAACACTGAAGCTTTCTTT